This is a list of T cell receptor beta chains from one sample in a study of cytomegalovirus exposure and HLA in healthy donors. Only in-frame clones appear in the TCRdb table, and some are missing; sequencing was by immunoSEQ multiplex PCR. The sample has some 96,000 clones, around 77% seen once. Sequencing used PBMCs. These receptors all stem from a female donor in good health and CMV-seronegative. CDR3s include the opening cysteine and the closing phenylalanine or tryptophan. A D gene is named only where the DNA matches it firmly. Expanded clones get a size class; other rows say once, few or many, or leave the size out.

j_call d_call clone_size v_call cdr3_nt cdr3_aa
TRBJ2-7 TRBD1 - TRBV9 TGTGCCAGCAGCTTAGGGGGACAGGAGACCTACGAGCAGTACTTC CASSLGGQETYEQYF
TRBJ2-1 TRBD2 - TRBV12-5 TGTGCTAGTGGGGGCGGGAGTAACAATGAGCAGTTCTTC CASGGGSNNEQFF
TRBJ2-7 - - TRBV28 TGTGCCAGCAGCAACCTAGCGTGGTACGAGCAGTACTTC CASSNLAWYEQYF
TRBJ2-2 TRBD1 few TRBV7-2 TGTGCCAGCACCTACCTAGGACAGGGGGCGGCCGGGGAGCTGTTTTTT CASTYLGQGAAGELFF
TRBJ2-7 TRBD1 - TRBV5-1 TGCGCCAGCAGCTTAACCCTGAGGGACAGGGGGTCCTACGAGCAGTACTTC CASSLTLRDRGSYEQYF
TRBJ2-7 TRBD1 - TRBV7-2 TGTGCCAGCAGCCTGTGGGACAGGGGGCTTTTCGAGCAGTACTTC CASSLWDRGLFEQYF
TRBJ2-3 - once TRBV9 TGTGCCAGCAGCCCCCGAGGTCCAGCAGATACGCAGTATTTT CASSPRGPADTQYF
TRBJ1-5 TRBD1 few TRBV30 TGTGCCTGGAGTGGATCCGGACAGGGGTTGAGTCAGCCCCAGCATTTT CAWSGSGQGLSQPQHF
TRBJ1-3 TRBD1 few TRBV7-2 TGTGCCAGCAGCTCGCGACAGGGGCTTGGAAACACCATATATTTT CASSSRQGLGNTIYF
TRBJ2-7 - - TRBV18 TGTGCCAGCTCTGCACTCGACACCTCCTACGAGCAGTACTTC CASSALDTSYEQYF
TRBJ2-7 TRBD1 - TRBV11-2 TGTGCCAGCAGCCGAGGACAGGGGGACGAGCAGTACTTC CASSRGQGDEQYF
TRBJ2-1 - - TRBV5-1 TGCGCCAGCAGCTTGGAAGGACAGCTCTACAATGAGCAGTTCTTC CASSLEGQLYNEQFF
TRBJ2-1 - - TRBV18 TGTGCCAGCTCACCCACGAGGGGGGGGTTCCCCCCGGAACGGTTCTTC CASSPTRGGFPPERFF
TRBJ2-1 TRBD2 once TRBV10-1 TGCGCCAGCAGCTTCGCAACTAGCGGGAGTAAAAATGAGCAGTTCTTC CASSFATSGSKNEQFF
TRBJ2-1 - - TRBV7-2 TGTGCCAGCACCCAGAAGACCAGCGGCTACAATGAGCAGTTCTTC CASTQKTSGYNEQFF
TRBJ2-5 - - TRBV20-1 TGCAGTGCGGAGGAGGAAGAGACCCAGTACTTC CSAEEEETQYF
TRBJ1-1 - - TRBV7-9 TGTGCCAGCAGCTTAGGGGGGGGGCCCACTGAAGCTTTCTTT CASSLGGGPTEAFF
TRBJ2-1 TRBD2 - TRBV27 TGTGCCAGCAGTTTGTCCGGGACTAGCCTTCGTCATGAGCAGTTCTTC CASSLSGTSLRHEQFF
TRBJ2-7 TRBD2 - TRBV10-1 TGCGCCAGCAGTGACGGGGGGGCTACTTCCTACGAGCAGTACTTC CASSDGGATSYEQYF
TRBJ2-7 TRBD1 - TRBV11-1 TGTGCCAGCGGCCTAGGACAGGCCTACGAGCAGTACTTC CASGLGQAYEQYF
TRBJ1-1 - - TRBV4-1 TGCGCCAGCAGCCATGTCAGGCCCCCGGGGACTGAAGCTTTCTTT CASSHVRPPGTEAFF
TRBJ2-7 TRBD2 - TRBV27 TGTGCCAGCAGTTTGGGAGGGTTTCTGTACGAGCAGTACTTC CASSLGGFLYEQYF
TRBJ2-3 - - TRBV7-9 TGTGCCAGCATCAGAGGAAGCACAGATACGCAGTATTTT CASIRGSTDTQYF
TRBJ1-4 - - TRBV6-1 TGTGCCAGCAGAGCAGGGGACGTCGGTGAAAAACTGTTTTTT CASRAGDVGEKLFF
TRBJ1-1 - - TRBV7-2 TGTGCCAGCAGCCTGGCCTACAGCCCACTCCCGGGATTT CASSLAYSPLPGF
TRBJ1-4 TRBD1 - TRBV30 TGTGCCTGGAGTTGGTACAGGGGCGATGAAAAACTGTTTTTT CAWSWYRGDEKLFF
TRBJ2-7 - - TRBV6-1 TGTGCCGGGAACGGAGGGGGCGACTACGAGCAGTACTTC CAGNGGGDYEQYF
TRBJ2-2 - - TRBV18 TGTGCCAGCTCAACAAACACCGGGGAGCTGTTTTTT CASSTNTGELFF
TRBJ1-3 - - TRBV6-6 TGTGCCAGCACCCCACAGCTTGGAAACACCATATATTTT CASTPQLGNTIYF
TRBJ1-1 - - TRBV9 TGTGCCAGCAGCCTGTGGGCGGAGGGTCAGAACACTGAAGCTTTCTTT CASSLWAEGQNTEAFF
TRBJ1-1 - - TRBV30 TGTGCCTGGAGCCCCTTGGCTTTCTTT CAWSPLAFF